This TCR beta chain stems from a study of cytomegalovirus exposure and HLA in healthy donors. In the study overall: Researchers found that approximately 85% of 300 to 450 genotyped donors fell within the Caucasian-associated ancestry cluster. General study findings and limits: Analysis was performed later, and it showed HLA-associated TCR beta chains to be more clonally expanded than equally common others. An ancestry cluster, one associated with Asian ancestry, reportedly showed fewer N-insertions than the 666-donor mean in a later analysis.

Germline V CDR1 and CDR2: LGHNA, YSLEER. This CDR3 is built from 14 residues. V was cut by 0 bases and J by 9 bases, with 11 bases left in between. Concerning this clone: Its cognate antigen is unknown.

The PCR made use of 60 Vbeta and 13 Jbeta primers. Profiled with immunoSEQ multiplex PCR; TCRdb holds only in-frame clones, not every one. The sample includes roughly 80,000 clones, under 80% of them seen just once. The sequencing input was PBMCs. V usage is TRBV4-3 and J usage is TRBJ2-2; D perhaps matches TRBD1 (5 bases). The TCR originated in a man aged 55 to 70 in good health and CMV-seropositive. The CDR3 protein is CASSQERQGRELFF. CDR3 bases: TGCGCCAGCAGCCAAGAACGTCAGGGCAGGGAGCTGTTTTTT.